These T cell receptor beta chains were read from a single sample in a study of CD8 T cells in ankylosing spondylitis. Using its own MiXCR run on the 5' RACE reads, TCRdb lists one record per CDR3 protein. The sample holds approximately 540,000 distinct CDR3 sequences, 9.5% to 15% seen once. What was sequenced was blood, either unsorted or a sorted T cell fraction (not recorded which). These receptors were taken from a male donor with ankylosing spondylitis. Both conserved end residues are part of each CDR3. The D gene is left open where the match is weak. Size values are once, few and many counts, or a class for expanded clones, and some rows have none.

j_call d_call clone_size v_call cdr3_nt cdr3_aa
TRBJ2-1 TRBD2 many TRBV20-1 TGCAGTGCTCCTAGCGGGAGTATCAATGAGCAGTTCTTC CSAPSGSINEQFF
TRBJ1-1 . . TRBV7-9 TGTGCCAGCAGCCTGAGCCACACTGAAGCTTTCTTT CASSLSHTEAFF
TRBJ1-4 . few TRBV19 TGTGCCAGTAGTATTCCCAGGGATTCTGAAAAACTGTTTTTT CASSIPRDSEKLFF
TRBJ2-7 . . TRBV4-2 TGTGCCAGCAGCCATACCCCCAGATCTGATTACGAGCAGTACTTC CASSHTPRSDYEQYF
TRBJ1-1 TRBD1 . TRBV27 TGTGCCAGCAGTAACAGGGGGCTCGCTGAAGCTTTCTTT CASSNRGLAEAFF
TRBJ2-2 . . TRBV7-2 TGTGCCAGCAGCCCCGGTCTCTCATCCGGGGAGCTGTTTTTT CASSPGLSSGELFF
TRBJ1-5 . few TRBV19 TGTGCCAGTAGTATAGGAAGAAATCAGCCCCAGCATTTT CASSIGRNQPQHF
TRBJ2-1 TRBD2 few TRBV24-1 TGTGCCACCAGCGAGGGGACTAGCGGAATCAATGAGCAGTTCTTC CATSEGTSGINEQFF
TRBJ1-1 . few TRBV7-9 TGTGCCAGCAGCGACCTTTATACGAACACTGAAGCTTTCTTT CASSDLYTNTEAFF
TRBJ2-5 TRBD2 many TRBV10-3 TGTGCCATCAGTGAGCCGGCGGCTAGCGGTTATGAAGAGACCCAGTACTTC CAISEPAASGYEETQYF
TRBJ2-1 . . TRBV3-1 TGTGCCAGCAGCCAAGTTCGGTCTAAAACCTACAATGAGCAGTTCTTC CASSQVRSKTYNEQFF
TRBJ1-3 TRBD1 many TRBV10-3 TGTGCCACCCTCGGACAGGGTGAAGGAAACACCATATATTTT CATLGQGEGNTIYF
TRBJ2-7 . . TRBV7-6 TGTGCCAGCAGCCGACAGAATGGAGTCGAGCAGTACTTC CASSRQNGVEQYF
TRBJ2-1 TRBD2 few TRBV7-6 TGTGCCAGCAGCCCCCGGGACTACCGCAATGAGCAGTTCTTC CASSPRDYRNEQFF
TRBJ1-2 . few TRBV5-1 TGCGCCAGCAGGGAGAGTGGCTATGGCTACACCTTC CASRESGYGYTF
TRBJ2-2 TRBD2 . TRBV5-5 TGTGCCAGCAGCTTACCTAGCGGGGTGAACACCGGGGAGCTGTTTTTT CASSLPSGVNTGELFF
TRBJ1-3 TRBD1 . TRBV5-6 TGTGCCAGCAGCAAGGACAGGGGTGAGGATGGAAACACCATATATTTT CASSKDRGEDGNTIYF
TRBJ2-3 . few TRBV24-1 TGTGCCACGGCCGGGGAGGGGGGCACAGATACGCAGTATTTT CATAGEGGTDTQYF
TRBJ2-5 . . TRBV4-2 TGTGCCAGCAGCCAAGATCGCGCTCCCGCCGGCGGGACCCAGTACTTC CASSQDRAPAGGTQYF
TRBJ2-3 . . TRBV5-4 TGTGCCAGCAGCTTTCCGTCGTTATCTAGCACAGATACGCAGTATTTT CASSFPSLSSTDTQYF
TRBJ2-3 TRBD2 . TRBV29-1 TGCAGCGTTGGGGGCGGGAGGGCCTCGGGAACAGATACGCAGTATTTT CSVGGGRASGTDTQYF
TRBJ1-5 . many TRBV12-3/TRBV12-4 TGTGCCAGCAGTTTTGGACGAAGCAATCAGCCCCAGCATTTT CASSFGRSNQPQHF
TRBJ2-5 TRBD1 few TRBV20-1 TGCAGTGCTAGATTATTACAGGGGGCCCAAGGGGAGACCCAGTACTTC CSARLLQGAQGETQYF
TRBJ1-2 TRBD1 few TRBV13 TGTGCCAGCAGCCCCCAGGGACAGGGGGACTATGGCTACACCTTC CASSPQGQGDYGYTF
TRBJ2-1 TRBD2 few TRBV7-9 TGTGCCAGCAGCCCAGCTCTAGCGGGGCTAAACAATGAGCAGTTCTTC CASSPALAGLNNEQFF
TRBJ2-1 TRBD2 few TRBV20-1 TGCAGTGCTCTAGCGGGACGGGAAGAGCAGTTCTTC CSALAGREEQFF
TRBJ2-1 TRBD2 . TRBV4-1 TGCGCCAGCACCCCATGGGAGGGAGAGACCTACAATGAGCAGTTCTTC CASTPWEGETYNEQFF
TRBJ2-1 TRBD2 many TRBV10-3 TGTGCCATCAGTGAGGGACTAGCGGGGAAGAATGAGCAGTTCTTC CAISEGLAGKNEQFF
TRBJ2-1 TRBD2 few TRBV27 TGTGCCAGCAGTTTATCGTATGGAGGCGGGAGGGCCAATGAGCAGTTCTTC CASSLSYGGGRANEQFF